Shown below are 2 T cell receptor beta chains from a single sample sequenced in a study of lymphopenia after photon versus proton radiotherapy. Clones were read by immunoSEQ multiplex PCR, and TCRdb kept only the in-frame ones, dropping some. This repertoire shows some 21,000 clones, around 85% found once; its top ten account for 18%. The sample in question was peripheral blood, obtained from a patient treated with photon-based radiotherapy. The receptor source for this set is a man aged 60 to 69 with pancreatic cancer.

This clone was counted a few times. The V and J genes are TRBV27 and TRBJ2-5, with D tentatively TRBD1 (5 bases). Germline V lookup: CDR1 MNHEY, CDR2 SMNVEV (reference sequence). The CDR3 covers 14 residues. Trimming cost V 3 bases and J 1 base, with 9 bases left between them. The chain's CDR3 is CASSFRATQETQYF. DNA for the CDR3: TGTGCCAGCAGTTTCAGGGCCACCCAAGAGACCCAGTACTTC.

J is TRBJ2-3 and V is TRBV19; no clear D. V lost 5 bases, J lost 2 bases, and 17 bases lay in between. This CDR3 contains 16 residues. Germline values: CDR1 LNHDA, CDR2 SQIVND (reference sequence). CDR3 bases: TGTGCCAGTAGTGGTACCAAACTTCATTTCACAGATACGCAGTATTTT. Translated, it gives CASSGTKLHFTDTQYF.